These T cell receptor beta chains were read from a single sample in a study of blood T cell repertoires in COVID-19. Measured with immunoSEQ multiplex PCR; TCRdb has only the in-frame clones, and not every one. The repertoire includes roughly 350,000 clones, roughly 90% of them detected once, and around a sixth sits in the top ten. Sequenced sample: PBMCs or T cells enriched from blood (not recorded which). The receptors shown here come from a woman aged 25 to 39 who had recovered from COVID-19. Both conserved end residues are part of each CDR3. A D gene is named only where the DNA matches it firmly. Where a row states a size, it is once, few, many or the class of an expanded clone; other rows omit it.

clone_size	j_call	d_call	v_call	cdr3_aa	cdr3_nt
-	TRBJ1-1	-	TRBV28	CASNAGGRTEAFF	TGTGCCAGCAACGCGGGGGGGCGCACTGAAGCTTTCTTT
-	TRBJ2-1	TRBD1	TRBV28	CASIRDRGLNEQFF	TGTGCCAGCATCCGGGACAGGGGTCTCAATGAGCAGTTCTTC
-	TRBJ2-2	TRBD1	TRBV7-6	CASSLSVTGLTGELFF	TGTGCCAGCAGCTTAAGTGTGACAGGGTTAACCGGGGAGCTGTTTTTT
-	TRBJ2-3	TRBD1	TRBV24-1	CATSEAGTGATDTQYF	TGTGCCACCAGTGAGGCCGGGACAGGGGCCACAGATACGCAGTATTTT
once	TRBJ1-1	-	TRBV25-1	CASSREGMNTEAFF	TGTGCCAGCAGTCGGGAGGGTATGAACACTGAAGCTTTCTTT
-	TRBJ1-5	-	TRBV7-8	CASSLLLTTNQPQHF	TGTGCCAGCAGCTTACTGTTAACCACTAATCAGCCCCAGCATTTT
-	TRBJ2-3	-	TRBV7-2	CASSADQTVADTQYF	TGTGCCAGCAGCGCGGACCAGACAGTGGCAGATACGCAGTATTTT
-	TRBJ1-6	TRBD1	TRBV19	CASAPTGTGLLTGAPPLHF	TGTGCCAGTGCTCCAACCGGGACAGGGCTCCTAACGGGGGCCCCACCCCTCCACTTT
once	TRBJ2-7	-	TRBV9	CASSSEGAGAHYEQYF	TGTGCCAGCAGTTCAGAGGGCGCGGGGGCCCACTACGAGCAGTACTTC
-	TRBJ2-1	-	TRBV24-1	CATAGASYNEQFF	TGTGCCACCGCGGGGGCGTCCTACAATGAGCAGTTCTTC
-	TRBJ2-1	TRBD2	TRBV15	CATSREAPEILAGTYNEQFF	TGTGCCACCAGCAGAGAAGCGCCCGAGATACTAGCGGGCACCTACAATGAGCAGTTCTTC
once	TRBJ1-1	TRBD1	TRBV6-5	CASSYSQGAYTEAFF	TGTGCCAGCAGTTACTCGCAGGGGGCGTACACTGAAGCTTTCTTT
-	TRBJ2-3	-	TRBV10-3	CAISEQFTGTDTQYF	TGTGCCATCAGTGAGCAATTTACTGGTACAGATACGCAGTATTTT
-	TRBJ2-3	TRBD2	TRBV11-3	CASSYGRGGVAQYF	TGTGCCAGCAGCTACGGGCGGGGGGGCGTCGCGCAGTATTTT
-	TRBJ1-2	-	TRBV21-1	CATYWRSGYTF	TGTGCCACCTACTGGCGGTCGGGCTACACCTTC
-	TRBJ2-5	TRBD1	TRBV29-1	CSVDALRTGYQETQYF	TGCAGCGTGGACGCCTTAAGGACAGGGTACCAAGAGACCCAGTACTTC
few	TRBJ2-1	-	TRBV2	CASSVERPAYNEQFF	TGTGCCAGCAGTGTGGAGCGACCGGCCTACAATGAGCAGTTCTTC
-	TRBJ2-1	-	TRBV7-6	CASSPELGGEQFF	TGTGCCAGCAGCCCCGAACTAGGGGGTGAGCAGTTCTTC
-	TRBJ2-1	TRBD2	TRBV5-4	CASSITSGRNDEQFF	TGTGCCAGCAGCATCACTAGCGGGAGAAACGATGAGCAGTTCTTC
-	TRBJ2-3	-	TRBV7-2	CASSSPLQTATDTQYF	TGTGCCAGCAGCTCCCCCCTACAGACAGCCACAGATACGCAGTATTTT
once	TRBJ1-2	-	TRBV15	CATSIQNYGYTF	TGTGCCACCAGCATACAGAACTATGGCTACACCTTC
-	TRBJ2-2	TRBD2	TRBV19	CASSIELAVNTGELFF	TGTGCCAGTAGTATAGAGCTAGCGGTCAACACCGGGGAGCTGTTTTTT
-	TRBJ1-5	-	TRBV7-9	CASSTEVGQPQHF	TGTGCCAGCAGCACCGAGGTGGGTCAGCCCCAGCATTTT
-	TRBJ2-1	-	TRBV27	CASSSPSGEQFF	TGTGCCAGCAGTTCCCCCTCCGGTGAGCAGTTCTTC
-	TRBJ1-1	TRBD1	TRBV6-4	CASRPDRGYTEAFF	TGTGCCAGCAGGCCGGACAGGGGCTACACTGAAGCTTTCTTT
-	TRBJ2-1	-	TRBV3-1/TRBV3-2	CASSHGQYLNEQFF	TGTGCCAGCAGCCATGGGCAGTATTTGAATGAGCAGTTCTTC
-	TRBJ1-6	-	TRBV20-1	CSASEGQGNSPLHF	TGCAGTGCTAGTGAGGGTCAGGGAAATTCACCCCTCCACTTT
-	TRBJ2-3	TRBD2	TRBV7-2	CASSLKLAETSTDTQYF	TGTGCCAGCAGCTTGAAACTAGCGGAAACTAGCACAGATACGCAGTATTTT
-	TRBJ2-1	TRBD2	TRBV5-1	CASSASGGPRNEQFF	TGCGCCAGCAGCGCCTCGGGAGGGCCGAGGAATGAGCAGTTCTTC
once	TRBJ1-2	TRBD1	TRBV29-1	CSVPGQGSGGYTF	TGCAGCGTCCCGGGACAGGGGAGCGGAGGCTACACCTTC